The entry below gives a single T cell receptor (beta chain) sequence along with its context. The record originates from a study of blood T cell repertoires in COVID-19. Study information: Whether acute or convalescent, the COVID-19 samples came from the United States, Italy and Spain. PBMCs, B-cell-depleted T cells, or T cells were the source of the cDNA or gDNA that made up the material.

Authors' data handling: Reference gene primer amplification gave nucleated cell count estimates. Measured with immunoSEQ multiplex PCR; TCRdb has only the in-frame clones, and not every one. The DNA gave D and trimming, while V, J and clone size come from that table. The table shows 40,000 to 55,000 clones, with 70% to 85% occurring only once. The V segment lost 6 bases and the J segment 0 bases; nucleotides outside the gene matches: 3. The CDR3 loop spans 15 amino acids. Germline loops: CDR1 SNHLY, CDR2 FYNNEI. The gene calls are TRBV2 and TRBJ1-3; 9 bases are shared with TRBD1. This receptor was obtained from a human donor in a cohort sampled during active COVID-19. The sample taken for sequencing was peripheral blood. CDR3 nucleotides: TGTGCCAGCAGGACGGACAGGGGCTCTGGAAACACCATATATTTT. This codes for CASRTDRGSGNTIYF. Together with reference TRBV2 and TRBJ1-3, the CDR3 gives the full variable domain: EPEVTQTPSHQVTQMGQEVILRCVPISNHLYFYWYRQILGQKVEFLVSFYNNEISEKSEIFDDQFSVERPDGSNFTLKIRSTKLEDSAMYFCASRTDRGSGNTIYFGEGSWLTVV.